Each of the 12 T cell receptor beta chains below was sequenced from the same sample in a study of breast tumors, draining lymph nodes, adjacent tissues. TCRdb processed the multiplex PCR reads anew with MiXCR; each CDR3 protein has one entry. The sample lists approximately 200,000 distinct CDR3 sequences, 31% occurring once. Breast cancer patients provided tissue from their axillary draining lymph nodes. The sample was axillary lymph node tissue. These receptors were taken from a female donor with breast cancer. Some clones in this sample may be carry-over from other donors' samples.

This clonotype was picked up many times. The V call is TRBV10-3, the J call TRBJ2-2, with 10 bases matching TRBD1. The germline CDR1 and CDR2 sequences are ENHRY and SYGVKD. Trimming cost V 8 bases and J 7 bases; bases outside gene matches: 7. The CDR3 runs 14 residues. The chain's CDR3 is CAIRPGQGGGELFF. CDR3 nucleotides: TGTGCCATCCGACCCGGACAGGGGGGCGGGGAGCTGTTTTTT.

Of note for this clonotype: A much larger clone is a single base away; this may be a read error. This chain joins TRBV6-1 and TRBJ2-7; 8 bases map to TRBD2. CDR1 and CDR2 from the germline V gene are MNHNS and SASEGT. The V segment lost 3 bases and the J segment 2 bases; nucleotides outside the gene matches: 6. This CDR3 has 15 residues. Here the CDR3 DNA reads TGTGCCAGCAGTGAGGGTCCAGCGGGGGCCTACGAGCAGTACTTC. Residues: CASSEGPAGAYEQYF.

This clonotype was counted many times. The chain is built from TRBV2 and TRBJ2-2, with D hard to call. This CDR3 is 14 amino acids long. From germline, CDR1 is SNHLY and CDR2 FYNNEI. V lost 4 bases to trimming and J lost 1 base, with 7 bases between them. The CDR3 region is CASSGYGNTGELFF. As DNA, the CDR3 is TGTGCCAGCAGTGGGTATGGGAACACCGGGGAGCTGTTTTTT.

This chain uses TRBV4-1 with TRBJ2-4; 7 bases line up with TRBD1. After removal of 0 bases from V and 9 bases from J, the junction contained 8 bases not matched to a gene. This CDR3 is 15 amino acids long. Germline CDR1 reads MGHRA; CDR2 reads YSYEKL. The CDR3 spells CASSQEKGGVTIQYF. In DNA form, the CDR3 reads TGCGCCAGCAGCCAAGAGAAAGGGGGCGTAACCATTCAGTACTTC.

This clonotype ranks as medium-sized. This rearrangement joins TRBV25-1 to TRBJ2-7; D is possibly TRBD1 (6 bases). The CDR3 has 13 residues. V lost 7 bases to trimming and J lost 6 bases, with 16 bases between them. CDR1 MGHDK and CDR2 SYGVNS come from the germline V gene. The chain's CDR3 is CASTHPQGPEQYF. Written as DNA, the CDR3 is TGTGCCAGCACCCACCCCCAGGGGCCCGAGCAGTACTTC.

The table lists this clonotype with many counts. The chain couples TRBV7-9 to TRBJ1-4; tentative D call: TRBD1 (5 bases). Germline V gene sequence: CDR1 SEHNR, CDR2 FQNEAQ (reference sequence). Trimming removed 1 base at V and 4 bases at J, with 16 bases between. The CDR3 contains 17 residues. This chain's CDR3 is CASSLGGGDRDNEKLFF. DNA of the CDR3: TGTGCCAGCAGCTTAGGAGGAGGCGACAGAGATAATGAAAAACTGTTTTTT.

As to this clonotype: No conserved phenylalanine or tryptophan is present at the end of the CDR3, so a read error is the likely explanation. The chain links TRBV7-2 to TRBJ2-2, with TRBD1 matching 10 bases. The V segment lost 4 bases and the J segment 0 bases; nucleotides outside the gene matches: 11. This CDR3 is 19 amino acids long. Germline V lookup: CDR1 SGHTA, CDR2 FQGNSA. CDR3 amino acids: CASSSRTGGGLANTGELFV. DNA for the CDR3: TGTGCCAGCAGCTCAAGGACAGGGGGGGGACTAGCGAACACCGGGGAGCTGTTTGTT.

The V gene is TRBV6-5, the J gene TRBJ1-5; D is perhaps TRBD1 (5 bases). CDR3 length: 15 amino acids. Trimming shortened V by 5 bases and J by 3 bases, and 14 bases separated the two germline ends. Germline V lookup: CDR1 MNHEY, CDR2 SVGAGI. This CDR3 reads CASSPSPGHNQPQHF. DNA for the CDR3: TGTGCCAGCAGTCCCTCACCAGGGCACAATCAGCCCCAGCATTTT.

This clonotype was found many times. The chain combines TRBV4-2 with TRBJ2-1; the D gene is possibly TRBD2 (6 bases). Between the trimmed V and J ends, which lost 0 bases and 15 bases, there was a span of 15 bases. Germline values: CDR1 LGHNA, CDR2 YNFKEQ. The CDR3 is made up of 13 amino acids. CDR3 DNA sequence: TGTGCCAGCAGCCAAGATACGGCGGGACGACCGTTCTTC. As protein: CASSQDTAGRPFF.

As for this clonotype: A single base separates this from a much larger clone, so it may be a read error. CDR3 in DNA: TGTGCCAGCAGCTTGCGCCGTAAAGAGACCCAGTACTTC. It translates to CASSLRRKETQYF. The chain employs TRBV13 and TRBJ2-5, with no clear D. V lost 3 bases to trimming and J lost 3 bases, with 8 bases between them. CDR3 length equals 13 residues. Germline values: CDR1 PRHDT, CDR2 FYEKMQ (reference sequence).

The CDR3 DNA follows: TGTGCCAGCAGCTTAGGGTGGGCAGGAACGACCTCTGGAAACACCATATATTTT. It codes for CASSLGWAGTTSGNTIYF. The chain recombines TRBV13 with TRBJ1-3; D unclear. Germline V gene data show CDR1 as PRHDT and CDR2 as FYEKMQ (reference sequence). The CDR3 has 18 amino acids. Trimming pared 0 bases from V and 0 bases from J, leaving 15 bases between.

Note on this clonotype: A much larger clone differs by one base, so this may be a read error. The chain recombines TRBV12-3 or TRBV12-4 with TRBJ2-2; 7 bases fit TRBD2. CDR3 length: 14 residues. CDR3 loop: CASRGSGRTGELLF. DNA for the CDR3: TGTGCCAGCAGGGGTAGCGGGCGCACCGGGGAGCTGCTTTTT.